The 25 T cell receptor beta chains in this list originate from one sample, sequenced in a study of blood T cell repertoires in COVID-19. The table came from immunoSEQ multiplex PCR; TCRdb's copy has only in-frame clones and leaves some out. The table lists under 200,000 clones, roughly nine tenths of them singletons. Sequenced sample: peripheral blood. The receptors stem from a man aged 65 to 79 with active or convalescent COVID-19.

The chain carries TRBV6-5 and TRBJ2-7; 7 nucleotides agree with TRBD1. V dropped 5 bases and J dropped 1; count of bases not matched to a gene: 8. The germline CDR1 and CDR2 sequences are MNHEY and SVGAGI. This CDR3 is 15 amino acids long. This chain's CDR3 is CASSLDRDPSYEQYF. The CDR3 DNA reads TGTGCCAGCAGTCTAGACAGGGATCCTTCCTACGAGCAGTACTTC.

This sequence joins TRBV2 and TRBJ2-7; 14 bases fit TRBD2. CDR3 length equals 13 residues. Germline V gene lookup returns CDR1 SNHLY and CDR2 FYNNEI. The J segment lost 5 bases and the V segment lost 8 bases, leaving 2 bases of the junction unmatched. In DNA, the CDR3 is TGTGCCAGCGGGGGACTAGCGGGAGACGAGCAGTACTTC. This encodes CASGGLAGDEQYF.

This clone appeared a single time. The gene calls are TRBV12-5 and TRBJ2-2, with 7 bases aligning to TRBD2. The CDR3 extends over 16 amino acids. CDR1 is LGHNT and CDR2 is FRNRAP in the germline V gene. V lost 2 bases and J lost 1; bases outside the gene matches: 4. The CDR3 DNA follows: TGTGCTAGTGGTTTGCCCCGGGAGGAGAACACCGGGGAGCTGTTTTTT. Its translation is CASGLPREENTGELFF.

The chain recombines TRBV5-1 with TRBJ2-1, with TRBD2 identical over 8 bases. CDR3 length equals 15 residues. The ends lost 4 bases at V and 4 bases at J; junction bases unmatched: 7. Germline CDR1 is SGHRS and CDR2 is YFSETQ. This CDR3 reads CASSPELAVYNEQFF. CDR3 coding DNA: TGCGCCAGCAGCCCAGAACTAGCGGTGTACAATGAGCAGTTCTTC.

J is TRBJ1-2 and V is TRBV27, with 7 nucleotides matching TRBD1. The CDR3 length is 15 residues. Trimming at V came to 6 bases and at J to 1 base, leaving 8 bases not matched to a gene. Germline assignment: CDR1 MNHEY and CDR2 SMNVEV (reference sequence). The DNA for the CDR3 is TGTGCCAGCAGCAAAGACAGGGCCCTTAACTATGGCTACACCTTC. This codes for CASSKDRALNYGYTF.

The chain combines TRBV5-8 with TRBJ2-3; 16 bases line up with TRBD2. Per the germline V gene, CDR1 is SGHTS and CDR2 is YDEGEE. CDR3 length: 16 residues. V shed 5 bases, J shed 5 bases, and the junction held 5 bases outside the gene matches. The CDR3 reads CASRAGTSGRVDTQYF. The CDR3 DNA follows: TGTGCCAGCAGGGCCGGGACTAGCGGGAGGGTAGATACGCAGTATTTT.

The chain uses TRBV19 and TRBJ2-2, with 7 bases aligning to TRBD2. CDR3 length: 15 residues. Germline CDR1 LNHDA, CDR2 SQIVND (reference sequence). The V gene end was trimmed by 5 bases and the J gene end by 4 bases; junction bases not matched to a gene: 7. CDR3 residues: CASSGGVPSTGELFF. DNA of the CDR3: TGTGCCAGTAGTGGGGGGGTCCCTAGCACCGGGGAGCTGTTTTTT.

V is TRBV27 and J is TRBJ2-2, with 7 bases aligning to TRBD2. The V gene end was trimmed by 6 bases and the J gene end by 6 bases; junction bases not matched to a gene: 4. The germline V gene encodes CDR1 MNHEY and CDR2 SMNVEV (reference sequence). The CDR3 loop spans 13 amino acids. As DNA, the CDR3 is TGTGCCAGCAGCTCCGGACTAGCCGGGGAGCTGTTTTTT. Its protein product is CASSSGLAGELFF.

The chain recombines TRBV6-2 or TRBV6-3 with TRBJ2-7; D uncertain. There are 11 residues in the CDR3. Trimming removed 2 bases from V and 3 bases from J, with 2 bases in between. Germline assignment: CDR1 MNHEY and CDR2 SVGEGT. DNA of the CDR3: TGTGCCAGCAGTTACCACTACGAGCAGTACTTC. Its protein is CASSYHYEQYF.

The chain combines TRBV14 with TRBJ1-1; a weak D match, TRBD1 (6 bases). This CDR3 comprises 13 residues. Germline V lookup: CDR1 SGHDN, CDR2 FVKESK. The ends were cut back, 1 base at V and 5 bases at J, with 8 bases in the middle. Here the CDR3 DNA reads TGTGCCAGCAGCCAAGTGGGGGCGACTGAAGCTTTCTTT. It yields the protein CASSQVGATEAFF.

Written as DNA, the CDR3 is TGTGCCAGCAGCGTAGACTTTGGCTACGAGCAGTACTTC. As protein: CASSVDFGYEQYF. This sequence joins TRBV9 and TRBJ2-7; D not certain. V was shortened by 0 bases and J by 3 bases, with 7 bases between the two germline ends. Germline-derived CDR1 and CDR2 are SGDLS and YYNGEE. CDR3 length equals 13 residues.

V is TRBV4-3 and J is TRBJ1-3; 10 nucleotides align to TRBD1. V shed 2 bases, J shed 0 bases, and the junction held 16 bases outside the gene matches. The germline V gene has CDR1 LGHNA and CDR2 YSLEER. This CDR3 has 21 residues. The DNA for the CDR3 is TGCGCCAGCAGCCAATTAGTTCCGGGACAGGGGACTCGGGTCTCTGGAAACACCATATATTTT. As protein: CASSQLVPGQGTRVSGNTIYF.

V is TRBV5-1 and J is TRBJ1-4; D gene ambiguous. Per germline, CDR1 SGHRS and CDR2 YFSETQ. V lost 0 bases and J 4 bases, leaving 7 bases between the germline ends. The CDR3 loop spans 14 amino acids. CDR3 protein: CASSLGGDNEKLFF. The CDR3 DNA sequence: TGCGCCAGCAGCTTGGGGGGAGATAATGAAAAACTGTTTTTT.

The J gene is TRBJ2-2, the V gene TRBV27; 7 bases agree with TRBD1. Germline assignment: CDR1 MNHEY and CDR2 SMNVEV (reference sequence). J was trimmed by 3 bases and V by 6 bases; bases with no gene match: 4. CDR3 length: 14 residues. CDR3 sequence reads: CASRRTGDTGELFF. The DNA for the CDR3 is TGTGCCAGCAGGCGTACAGGGGACACCGGGGAGCTGTTTTTT.

The chain combines TRBV9 with TRBJ1-3; 8 positions match TRBD1. CDR1 and CDR2 from the germline V gene are SGDLS and YYNGEE. The CDR3 is 16 residues long. The trim removed 3 bases at V and 4 bases at J, leaving 9 bases unmatched. The CDR3 loop reads CASSALGAGGGNTIYF. The CDR3 nucleotides are TGTGCCAGCAGCGCCCTCGGGGCAGGGGGCGGAAACACCATATATTTT.

Details on this clone: Other DNA sequences of this sample code for an identical CDR3. The chain is built from TRBV4-3 and TRBJ1-2; 11 bases fit TRBD1. V shed 3 bases and J 8 bases; nucleotides not matched to a gene: 2. Germline values: CDR1 LGHNA, CDR2 YSLEER. CDR3 length equals 13 residues. This CDR3 is CASSQDRGHGYTF. The CDR3 nucleotides are TGCGCCAGCAGCCAGGACAGGGGGCACGGCTACACCTTC.

The chain links TRBV7-2 to TRBJ1-5; D is unresolved. This CDR3 comprises 15 residues. V lost 1 base and J lost 5, with 12 bases in between. Germline loops: CDR1 SGHTA, CDR2 FQGNSA. The CDR3 sequence is CASSLEGRSDQPQHF. In nucleotides, the CDR3 is TGTGCCAGCAGCTTAGAAGGCAGGTCCGATCAGCCCCAGCATTTT. The full variable domain, in which reference TRBV7-2 and TRBJ1-5 provide the parts outside the CDR3, is GAGVSQSPSNKVTEKGKDVELRCDPISGHTALYWYRQSLGQGLEFLIYFQGNSAPDKSGLPSDRFSAERTGGSVSTLTIQRTQQEDSAVYLCASSLEGRSDQPQHFGDGTRLSIL.

The chain employs TRBV6-1 and TRBJ2-5; TRBD1 might be the D (5 bases). Trimming removed 0 bases from V and 5 bases from J, with 13 bases in between. From germline, CDR1 is MNHNS and CDR2 SASEGT. The CDR3 is 15 residues long. The CDR3 DNA reads TGTGCCAGCAGTGAAGCCGGCAGGGTAAGGGAGACCCAGTACTTC. As protein: CASSEAGRVRETQYF.

The rearrangement uses TRBV18 and TRBJ1-1; possibly TRBD1 for D (6 bases). The CDR3 spans 19 residues. CDR1 and CDR2 (germline): KGHSH, LQKENI. The germline V and J ends were trimmed by 4 bases and 1 base, with 25 bases remaining between them. This CDR3 is CASSQLPQGREKTNTEAFF. The DNA of the CDR3 is TGTGCCAGCTCACAACTCCCTCAGGGGAGGGAGAAGACGAACACTGAAGCTTTCTTT.

The chain recombines TRBV5-4 with TRBJ2-7, with 8 bases that match TRBD1. From germline, CDR1 is SGHNT and CDR2 YYREEE (reference sequence). This CDR3 has 13 amino acids. Trimming removed 1 base from V and 3 bases from J; junction bases left unmatched: 0. In DNA form, the CDR3 reads TGTGCCAGCAGCTTGACAGGGGGCTACGAGCAGTACTTC. Protein sequence: CASSLTGGYEQYF.

V is TRBV30 and J is TRBJ2-7; 8 nucleotides agree with TRBD1. Germline assignment: CDR1 GTSNPN and CDR2 SVGIG (reference sequence). The CDR3 has 12 amino acids. V shed 8 bases, J shed 3 bases, and the junction held 6 bases outside the gene matches. CDR3 sequence reads: CAGGQDNYEQYF. As DNA, the CDR3 is TGTGCCGGGGGACAGGACAACTACGAGCAGTACTTC.

The rearrangement links TRBV9 to TRBJ2-1, with D unresolved. Per germline, CDR1 SGDLS and CDR2 YYNGEE. Trimming left V 0 bases short and J 1 base short, with 8 bases between. This CDR3 region has 15 residues. CDR3 sequence reads: CASSVAQWSYNEQFF. CDR3 in DNA: TGTGCCAGCAGCGTAGCACAGTGGTCCTACAATGAGCAGTTCTTC.

The rearrangement links TRBV15 to TRBJ2-1; 15 bases fit TRBD2. Looked up from germline, CDR1 is LNHNV and CDR2 is YYDKDF (reference sequence). V shed 5 bases and J 7 bases; nucleotides not matched to a gene: 6. The CDR3 extends over 16 amino acids. CDR3 coding DNA: TGTGCCACCAGCCCCGAGGGGACTAGCGGGAGGAATGAGCAGTTCTTC. This codes for CATSPEGTSGRNEQFF.

The chain couples TRBV24-1 to TRBJ2-2; D gene ambiguous. CDR1 and CDR2 from the germline V gene are KGHDR and SFDVKD. With 5 bases removed from V and 2 bases from J, the gap between germline ends came to 11 bases. The CDR3 covers 15 residues. Here the CDR3 reads CATSGRKPNTGELFF. Written as DNA, the CDR3 is TGTGCCACCAGTGGGCGGAAGCCCAACACCGGGGAGCTGTTTTTT.

V usage is TRBV5-6 and J usage is TRBJ1-4, with D possibly being TRBD1 (6 bases). The CDR3 sequence is 15 residues long. V lost 1 base, J lost 3 bases, and 10 bases lay in between. The germline CDR1 and CDR2 sequences are SGHDT and YYEEEE. The CDR3 loop reads CASSLPGTSNEKLFF. CDR3 DNA sequence: TGTGCCAGCAGCTTGCCCGGGACATCTAATGAAAAACTGTTTTTT.